This entry features one T cell receptor beta chain sequence. Original handling: Nucleated cell number was recorded as an estimate derived from reference gene primer amplification. Here immunoSEQ multiplex PCR was the method, and the copy in TCRdb shows in-frame clones only, minus some. Clonal size and the V and J genes are those of that table, whereas D and trimming came from the DNA. The repertoire holds 200,000 to 250,000 clones, with 82% as singletons. Germline V gene data show CDR1 as SEHNR and CDR2 as FQNEAQ (reference sequence). V shed 5 bases and J 8 bases; nucleotides not matched to a gene: 5. The CDR3 runs 14 residues. This sample was included in a study of blood T cell repertoires in COVID-19. Across the study: Sources were T cells, B-cell-depleted T cells, or PBMCs; the material itself was cDNA or gDNA.

The sequenced sample consisted of peripheral blood. The V call is TRBV7-9, the J call TRBJ2-1, with 11 positions matching TRBD1. This clonotype was sampled from a woman of 80 years or more with acute or convalescent COVID-19. In nucleotides, the CDR3 is TGTGCCAGCAGCGCGGACAGGGGGCGGTATGAGCAGTTCTTC. Its protein product is CASSADRGRYEQFF.